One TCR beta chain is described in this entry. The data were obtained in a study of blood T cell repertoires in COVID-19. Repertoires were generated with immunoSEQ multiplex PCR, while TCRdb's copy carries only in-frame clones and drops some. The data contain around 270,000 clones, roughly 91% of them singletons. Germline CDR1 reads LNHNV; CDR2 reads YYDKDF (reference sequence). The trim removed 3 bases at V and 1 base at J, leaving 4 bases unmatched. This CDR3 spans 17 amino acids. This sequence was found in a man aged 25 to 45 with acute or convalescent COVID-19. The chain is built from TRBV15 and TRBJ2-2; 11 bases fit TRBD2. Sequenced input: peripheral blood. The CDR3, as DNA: TGTGCCACCAGCAGTGCTAGCGGGGGGTGGAACACCGGGGAGCTGTTTTTT. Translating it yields CATSSASGGWNTGELFF.